The next 24 T cell receptor beta chains were all read from a single sample in a study of T cell responses to AZD1222 COVID-19 vaccine. Generated by immunoSEQ multiplex PCR, the TCRdb table keeps only in-frame clones and is missing some. The sample lists about 97,000 clones, roughly 89% occurring once. The sequences come from peripheral blood, collected on day 0 of AZD1222 vaccination. These receptors all come from an adult in good health.

This clone was detected only a few times. This chain joins TRBV5-1 and TRBJ1-1, with D maybe TRBD1 (6 bases). In germline, CDR1 is SGHRS, CDR2 YFSETQ. The CDR3 contains 14 residues. Trimming pared 2 bases from V and 2 bases from J, leaving 10 bases between. The CDR3 reads CASSLGQSNTEAFF. CDR3 DNA: TGCGCCAGCAGCTTAGGACAGAGTAACACTGAAGCTTTCTTT.

The J gene is TRBJ2-3, the V gene TRBV11-3; D call uncertain. CDR3 length: 12 residues. Germline V gives CDR1 SGHNT, CDR2 YENEEA. V lost 4 bases, J lost 2 bases, and 4 bases lay in between. Here the CDR3 reads CASSSNTDTQYF. The CDR3 region has the DNA TGTGCCAGCAGCTCAAACACAGATACGCAGTATTTT.

V usage is TRBV28 and J usage is TRBJ1-2, with a tentative D call TRBD1 (5 bases). Germline lookup yields CDR1 MDHEN and CDR2 SYDVKM. The V and J ends lost 11 bases and 6 bases respectively, with 22 bases between them. This CDR3 contains 14 residues. The CDR3 sequence is CALTPRGRVHGYTF. CDR3 nucleotides: TGTGCCCTCACTCCAAGAGGCAGGGTTCATGGCTACACCTTC.

The V call is TRBV5-1, the J call TRBJ1-5, with D possibly TRBD1 on 6 matching bases. The length of the CDR3 is 16 residues. V lost 0 bases and J lost 5, with 15 bases in between. The germline V gene has CDR1 SGHRS and CDR2 YFSETQ. The CDR3 reads CASSLGGGTRDQPQHF. The DNA for the CDR3 is TGCGCCAGCAGCTTGGGAGGGGGTACCCGGGATCAGCCCCAGCATTTT.

V and J are TRBV7-2 and TRBJ2-5; no definite D call. Germline-derived CDR1 and CDR2 are SGHTA and FQGNSA. This CDR3 region has 13 residues. Trimming left V 5 bases short and J 1 base short, with 8 bases between. The CDR3 spells CASSQQFQETQYF. The CDR3 DNA is TGTGCCAGCAGCCAGCAATTCCAAGAGACCCAGTACTTC.

The sample holds one count of this clone. This chain joins TRBV19 and TRBJ1-5; D is perhaps TRBD1 (5 bases). Germline V gene sequence: CDR1 LNHDA, CDR2 SQIVND (reference sequence). Trimming took off 1 base at V and 0 bases at J, with 13 bases between the two ends. The CDR3 is 17 amino acids. The CDR3 DNA reads TGTGCCAGTAGTATAGTGGGCAGGGCATATAGCAATCAGCCCCAGCATTTT. Its translation: CASSIVGRAYSNQPQHF.

CDR3 amino acids: CASSDTGSPLHF. The CDR3 region has the DNA TGCGCCAGCAGCGACACAGGTTCACCCCTCCACTTT. This chain connects TRBV5-1 to TRBJ1-6; D may be TRBD1 (5 bases). Germline V CDR1 and CDR2: SGHRS, YFSETQ. Between the trimmed V and J ends, which lost 4 bases and 9 bases, there was a span of 8 bases. This CDR3 region has 12 residues. The full variable domain, rest sourced from reference TRBV5-1 and TRBJ1-6, is KAGVTQTPRYLIKTRGQQVTLSCSPISGHRSVSWYQQTPGQGLQFLFEYFSETQRNKGNFPGRFSGRQFSNSRSEMNVSTLELGDSALYLCASSDTGSPLHFGNGTRLTVT.

J is TRBJ2-1 and V is TRBV20-1; 7 bases align to TRBD2. The CDR3 spans 14 residues. V trimming: 3 bases; J trimming: 5 bases; junction bases outside the gene matches: 7. The germline V gene encodes CDR1 DFQATT and CDR2 SNEGSKA (reference sequence). The CDR3 DNA reads TGCAGTGCTAGTTCAGCGGGATTCGACAATGAGCAGTTCTTC. Its protein is CSASSAGFDNEQFF.

This clone was counted a single time. The rearrangement joins TRBV7-9 to TRBJ2-2; perhaps TRBD1 as D (6 bases). Trimming shortened V by 3 bases and J by 1 base, and 9 bases separated the two germline ends. Germline-derived CDR1 and CDR2 are SEHNR and FQNEAQ (reference sequence). The CDR3 contains 15 residues. The CDR3 region has the DNA TGTGCCAGCAGCTTTGGGACACTGAACACCGGGGAGCTGTTTTTT. Protein product: CASSFGTLNTGELFF.

The chain recombines TRBV28 with TRBJ2-4; TRBD2 agrees at 7 bases. Trimming cost V 4 bases and J 0 bases; bases outside gene matches: 6. Germline loops: CDR1 MDHEN, CDR2 SYDVKM. The CDR3 contains 16 residues. The CDR3 loop is CASSSLAEIAKNIQYF. As DNA, the CDR3 is TGTGCCAGCAGTTCCCTAGCGGAAATAGCCAAAAACATTCAGTACTTC.

This chain connects TRBV19 to TRBJ2-1, with 7 bases lining up with TRBD2. Germline values: CDR1 LNHDA, CDR2 SQIVND (reference sequence). The CDR3 runs 16 residues. Trimming took 5 bases from V and 4 from J; bases not matched to a gene: 11. CDR3 coding DNA: TGTGCCAGTAGTCCCGTTCGGGGGGAGGGATACAATGAGCAGTTCTTC. Translating gives CASSPVRGEGYNEQFF.

The chain couples TRBV20-1 to TRBJ1-5; TRBD1 matches at 9 bases. The CDR3 loop spans 14 amino acids. From germline, CDR1 is DFQATT and CDR2 SNEGSKA (reference sequence). V lost 3 bases to trimming and J lost 3 bases; unmatched junction nucleotides: 3. CDR3 nucleotides: TGCAGTGCTAGTACAGGGGGCGACAATCAGCCCCAGCATTTT. Protein product: CSASTGGDNQPQHF.

CDR3 bases: TGTGCCAGTAGTACGTACCAGGGGTTCGATGGCTACACCTTC. It codes for CASSTYQGFDGYTF. The V and J genes are TRBV19 and TRBJ1-2; perhaps TRBD1 as D (6 bases). The CDR3 loop spans 14 amino acids. Trimming cost V 4 bases and J 6 bases, with 15 bases left between them. The V gene's germline CDR1 is LNHDA and CDR2 SQIVND (reference sequence).

The chain employs TRBV18 and TRBJ2-1; tentatively, D is TRBD2 (6 bases). V dropped 8 bases and J dropped 15 bases, with 17 bases sitting between them. Germline V lookup: CDR1 KGHSH, CDR2 LQKENI. The CDR3 sequence is 11 residues long. This CDR3 reads CASSRDWSLFF. DNA of the CDR3: TGTGCCAGCAGCCGGGACTGGTCGCTGTTCTTC.

CDR3 amino acids: CASSRGGTYEQYF. For the CDR3, the DNA is TGTGCCAGCAGTAGAGGCGGAACCTACGAGCAGTACTTC. The chain joins TRBV28 to TRBJ2-7; the D is unclear. CDR3 length: 13 amino acids. Trimming shortened V by 5 bases and J by 2 bases, and 10 bases separated the two germline ends. Germline-derived CDR1 and CDR2 are MDHEN and SYDVKM.

DNA for the CDR3: TGTGCCAGCAGCCAAGGAGGGACAGGGGTTCAGCCCCAGCATTTT. Translated, it gives CASSQGGTGVQPQHF. The V call is TRBV27, the J call TRBJ1-5; 10 positions match TRBD1. The CDR3 is made up of 15 amino acids. Germline CDR1 and CDR2: MNHEY and SMNVEV (reference sequence). V shed 6 bases and J 6 bases; nucleotides not matched to a gene: 8.

The genes are TRBV6-6 and TRBJ2-7; TRBD2 aligns across 13 bases. The CDR3 spans 16 residues. In germline, CDR1 is MNHNY, CDR2 SVGAGI (reference sequence). V shed 2 bases and J 2 bases; nucleotides not matched to a gene: 3. In nucleotides, the CDR3 is TGTGCCAGCAGTTACGATGGGACTAGCGGGACCTACGAGCAGTACTTC. Amino acids: CASSYDGTSGTYEQYF.

The chain links TRBV6-5 to TRBJ1-4, with no clear D. V lost 7 bases and J lost 3, with 12 bases in between. This CDR3 has 14 residues. Germline CDR1 reads MNHEY; CDR2 reads SVGAGI. The CDR3: CASKPPNSNEKLFF. CDR3 DNA: TGTGCCAGCAAGCCCCCGAACTCTAATGAAAAACTGTTTTTT.

This CDR3 reads CASSPLGLAGETQYF. The CDR3 region has the DNA TGCGCCAGCAGCCCATTAGGACTAGCGGGAGAGACCCAGTACTTC. The rearrangement uses TRBV5-1 and TRBJ2-5; 11 nucleotides agree with TRBD2. Per the germline V gene, CDR1 is SGHRS and CDR2 is YFSETQ. This CDR3 spans 15 amino acids. After removal of 4 bases from V and 4 bases from J, the junction contained 6 bases not matched to a gene.

J is TRBJ1-5 and V is TRBV10-3, with D possibly being TRBD1 (5 bases). The CDR3 length is 15 residues. The germline V gene has CDR1 ENHRY and CDR2 SYGVKD. V shed 3 bases and J shed 2 bases, with 11 bases lying between them. CDR3 sequence: CAISDLDRGNQPQHF. The CDR3, as DNA: TGTGCCATCAGTGACCTCGACAGAGGCAATCAGCCCCAGCATTTT.

This rearrangement joins TRBV28 to TRBJ2-5; D is possibly TRBD2 (5 bases). Germline CDR1 and CDR2: MDHEN and SYDVKM. The CDR3 is 13 residues long. With 2 bases removed from V and 5 bases from J, the gap between germline ends came to 9 bases. In DNA form, the CDR3 reads TGTGCCAGCAGTTTAGGAGGTTTGGAGACCCAGTACTTC. Translating gives CASSLGGLETQYF.

The chain employs TRBV5-1 and TRBJ1-6; D is unresolved. Germline V gene lookup returns CDR1 SGHRS and CDR2 YFSETQ. This CDR3 comprises 12 residues. The V end lost 0 bases, the J end lost 14 bases, and 9 bases lay between the germline ends. CDR3 sequence: CASSLDYSTLHF. CDR3 in DNA: TGCGCCAGCAGCTTGGACTACTCAACCCTCCACTTT. The variable domain in full, with the rest retrieved from reference TRBV5-1 and TRBJ1-6, is KAGVTQTPRYLIKTRGQQVTLSCSPISGHRSVSWYQQTPGQGLQFLFEYFSETQRNKGNFPGRFSGRQFSNSRSEMNVSTLELGDSALYLCASSLDYSTLHFGNGTRLTVT.

The rearrangement links TRBV7-2 to TRBJ2-3, with 14 nucleotides matching TRBD2. Germline values: CDR1 SGHTA, CDR2 FQGNSA. The ends lost 2 bases at V and 9 bases at J; junction bases unmatched: 7. This CDR3 region has 16 residues. The CDR3 DNA follows: TGTGCCAGCAGCTTAATCCCGGGACTAGCGGGGGAAACGCAGTATTTT. Its protein is CASSLIPGLAGETQYF.

The genes are TRBV30 and TRBJ1-1; TRBD1 matches 9 bases. The V gene's germline CDR1 is GTSNPN and CDR2 SVGIG (reference sequence). This CDR3 region has 13 residues. The V and J ends lost 2 bases and 5 bases, in that order; junction bases with no gene match: 3. The CDR3 DNA reads TGTGCCTGGAGTTTACAGGGGGCAACTGAAGCTTTCTTT. This sequence encodes CAWSLQGATEAFF.